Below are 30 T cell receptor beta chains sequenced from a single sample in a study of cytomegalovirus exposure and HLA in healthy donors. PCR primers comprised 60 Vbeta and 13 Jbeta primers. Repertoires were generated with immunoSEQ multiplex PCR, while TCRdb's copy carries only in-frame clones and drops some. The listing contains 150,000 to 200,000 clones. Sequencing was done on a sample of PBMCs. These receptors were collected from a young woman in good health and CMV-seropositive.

CDR3 sequence (DNA): TGTGCCAGCAGTTTGGTGGGGCAGGGGGTCCAAGAGACCCAGTACTTC. Its translation: CASSLVGQGVQETQYF. V and J are TRBV28 and TRBJ2-5; 7 positions agree with TRBD1. V shed 3 bases and J 1 base; nucleotides not matched to a gene: 8. Per germline, CDR1 MDHEN and CDR2 SYDVKM. The CDR3 extends over 16 amino acids.

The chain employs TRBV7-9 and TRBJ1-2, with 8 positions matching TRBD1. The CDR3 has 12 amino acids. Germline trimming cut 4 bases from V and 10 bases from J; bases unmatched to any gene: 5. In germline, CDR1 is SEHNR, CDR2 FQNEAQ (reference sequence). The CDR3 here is CASSYGTGVYTF. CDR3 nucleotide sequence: TGTGCCAGCAGCTATGGGACAGGAGTCTACACCTTC.

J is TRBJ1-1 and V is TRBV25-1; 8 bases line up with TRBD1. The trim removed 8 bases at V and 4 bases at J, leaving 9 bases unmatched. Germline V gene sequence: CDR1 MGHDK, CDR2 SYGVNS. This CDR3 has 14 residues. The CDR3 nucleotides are TGTGCCAGCCTTCCAGGGGGCCGCGGCACTGAAGCTTTCTTT. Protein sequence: CASLPGGRGTEAFF. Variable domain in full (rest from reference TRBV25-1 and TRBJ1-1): EADIYQTPRYLVIGTGKKITLECSQTMGHDKMYWYQQDPGMELHLIHYSYGVNSTEKGDLSSESTVSRIRTEHFPLTLESARPSHTSQYLCASLPGGRGTEAFFGQGTRLTVV.

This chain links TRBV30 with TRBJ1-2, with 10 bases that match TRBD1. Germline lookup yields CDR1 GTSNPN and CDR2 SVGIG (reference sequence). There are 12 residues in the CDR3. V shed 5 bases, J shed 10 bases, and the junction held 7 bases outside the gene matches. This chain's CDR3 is CAWGGTGVSYTF. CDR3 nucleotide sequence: TGTGCCTGGGGGGGGACAGGGGTATCCTACACCTTC.

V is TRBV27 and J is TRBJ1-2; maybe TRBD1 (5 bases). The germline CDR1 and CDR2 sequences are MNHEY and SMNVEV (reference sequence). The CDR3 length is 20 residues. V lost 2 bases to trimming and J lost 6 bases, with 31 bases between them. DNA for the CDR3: TGTGCCAGCAGTTTAAAAGTGGCTTTAGGGGTAGGTACAGCAAGACATGGCTACACCTTC. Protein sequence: CASSLKVALGVGTARHGYTF.

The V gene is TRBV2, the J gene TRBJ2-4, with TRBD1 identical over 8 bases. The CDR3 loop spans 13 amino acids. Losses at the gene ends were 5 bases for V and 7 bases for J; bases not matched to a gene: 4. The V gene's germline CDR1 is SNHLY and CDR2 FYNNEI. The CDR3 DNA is TGTGCCAGCAGTCCTGGGGACAGGAACATTCAGTACTTC. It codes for CASSPGDRNIQYF.

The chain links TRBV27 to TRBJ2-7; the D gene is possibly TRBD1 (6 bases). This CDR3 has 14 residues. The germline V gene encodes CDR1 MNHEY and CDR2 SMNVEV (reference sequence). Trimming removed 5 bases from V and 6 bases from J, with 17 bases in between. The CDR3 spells CASSPLLQGGEQYF. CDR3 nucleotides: TGTGCCAGCAGTCCACTACTCCAAGGGGGCGAGCAGTACTTC.

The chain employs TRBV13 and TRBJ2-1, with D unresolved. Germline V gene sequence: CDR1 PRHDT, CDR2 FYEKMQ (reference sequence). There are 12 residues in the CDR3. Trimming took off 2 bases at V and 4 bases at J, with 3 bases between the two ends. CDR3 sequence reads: CASSLSYNEQFF. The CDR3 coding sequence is TGTGCCAGCAGCTTATCTTACAATGAGCAGTTCTTC.

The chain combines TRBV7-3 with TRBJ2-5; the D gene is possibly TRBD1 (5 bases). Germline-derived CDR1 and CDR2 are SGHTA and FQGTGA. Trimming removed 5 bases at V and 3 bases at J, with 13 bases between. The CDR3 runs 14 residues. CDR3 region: CASSPGPGKETQYF. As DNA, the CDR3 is TGTGCCAGCAGCCCCGGGCCAGGGAAAGAGACCCAGTACTTC.

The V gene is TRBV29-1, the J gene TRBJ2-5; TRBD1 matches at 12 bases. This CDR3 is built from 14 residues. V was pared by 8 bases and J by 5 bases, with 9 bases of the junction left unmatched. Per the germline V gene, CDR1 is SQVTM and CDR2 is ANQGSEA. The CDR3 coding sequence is TGCAGCTCGGCCGGGACAGGGGGCGGGGAGACCCAGTACTTC. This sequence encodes CSSAGTGGGETQYF.

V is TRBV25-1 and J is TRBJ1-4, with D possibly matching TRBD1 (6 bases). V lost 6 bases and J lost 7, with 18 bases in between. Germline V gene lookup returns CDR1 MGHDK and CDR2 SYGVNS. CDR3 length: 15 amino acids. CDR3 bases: TGTGCCAGCAGCCTCTTTCGGGGGGCCGCTGAAAAACTGTTTTTT. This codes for CASSLFRGAAEKLFF.

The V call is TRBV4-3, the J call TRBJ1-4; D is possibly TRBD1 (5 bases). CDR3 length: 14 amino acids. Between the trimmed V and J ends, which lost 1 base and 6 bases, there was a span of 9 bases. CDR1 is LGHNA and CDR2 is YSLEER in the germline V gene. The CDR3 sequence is CASSQGDRDEKLFF. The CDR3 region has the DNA TGCGCCAGCAGCCAAGGAGACAGAGATGAAAAACTGTTTTTT.

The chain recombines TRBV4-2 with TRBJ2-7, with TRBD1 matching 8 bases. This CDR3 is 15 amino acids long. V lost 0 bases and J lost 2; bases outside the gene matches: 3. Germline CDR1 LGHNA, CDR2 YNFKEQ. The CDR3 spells CASSQDRTGTYEQYF. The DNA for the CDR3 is TGTGCCAGCAGCCAAGACCGGACAGGGACCTACGAGCAGTACTTC.

CDR3 sequence reads: CASSWTLGGYTEAFF. CDR3 in DNA: TGTGCCAGCAGCTGGACCCTAGGAGGATACACTGAAGCTTTCTTT. This rearrangement joins TRBV11-3 to TRBJ1-1; D is unresolved. This CDR3 comprises 15 residues. Between the trimmed V and J ends, which lost 4 bases and 3 bases, there was a span of 15 bases. Germline CDR1 reads SGHNT; CDR2 reads YENEEA.

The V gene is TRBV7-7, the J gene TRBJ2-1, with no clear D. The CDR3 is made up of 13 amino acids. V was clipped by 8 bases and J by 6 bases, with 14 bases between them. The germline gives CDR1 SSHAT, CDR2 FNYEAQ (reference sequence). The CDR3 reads CASAQQTFNEQFF. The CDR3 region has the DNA TGTGCCAGCGCCCAGCAGACTTTCAATGAGCAGTTCTTC.

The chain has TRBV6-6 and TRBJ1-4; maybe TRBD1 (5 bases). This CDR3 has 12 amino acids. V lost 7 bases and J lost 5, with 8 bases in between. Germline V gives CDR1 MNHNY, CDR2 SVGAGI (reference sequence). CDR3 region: CASMDKNEKLFF. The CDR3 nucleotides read TGTGCCAGCATGGACAAGAATGAAAAACTGTTTTTT.

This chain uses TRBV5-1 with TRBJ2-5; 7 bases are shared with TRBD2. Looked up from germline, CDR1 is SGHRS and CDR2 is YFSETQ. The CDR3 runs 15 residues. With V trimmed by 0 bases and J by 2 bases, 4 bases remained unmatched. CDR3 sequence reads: CASSLGQRGQETQYF. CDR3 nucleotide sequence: TGCGCCAGCAGCTTGGGCCAGCGGGGACAAGAGACCCAGTACTTC. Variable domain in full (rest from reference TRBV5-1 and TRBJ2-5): KAGVTQTPRYLIKTRGQQVTLSCSPISGHRSVSWYQQTPGQGLQFLFEYFSETQRNKGNFPGRFSGRQFSNSRSEMNVSTLELGDSALYLCASSLGQRGQETQYFGPGTRLLVL.

As DNA, the CDR3 is TGTGCCAGCAGCCCCGGGGAGTCCCTCAATGAGCAGTTCTTC. Translation gives CASSPGESLNEQFF. V usage is TRBV5-4 and J usage is TRBJ2-1, with a possible D match to TRBD2 (5 bases). Germline V CDR1 and CDR2: SGHNT, YYREEE (reference sequence). Trimming took off 4 bases at V and 6 bases at J, with 14 bases between the two ends. This CDR3 comprises 14 residues.

The CDR3 DNA reads TGTGCCAGCAGTGTGGACAGGGTCGGTACCGGGGAGCTGTTTTTT. This codes for CASSVDRVGTGELFF. The rearrangement joins TRBV2 to TRBJ2-2; the match to TRBD1 covers 8 bases. The J segment lost 5 bases and the V segment lost 4 bases, leaving 6 bases of the junction unmatched. Germline CDR1 is SNHLY and CDR2 is FYNNEI. The CDR3 is 15 residues long.

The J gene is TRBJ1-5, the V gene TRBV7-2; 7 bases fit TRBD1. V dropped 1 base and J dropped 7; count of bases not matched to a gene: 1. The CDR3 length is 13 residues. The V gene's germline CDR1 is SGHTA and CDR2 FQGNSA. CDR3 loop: CASSLGDSQPQHF. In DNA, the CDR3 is TGTGCCAGCAGCTTAGGGGACAGCCAGCCCCAGCATTTT.

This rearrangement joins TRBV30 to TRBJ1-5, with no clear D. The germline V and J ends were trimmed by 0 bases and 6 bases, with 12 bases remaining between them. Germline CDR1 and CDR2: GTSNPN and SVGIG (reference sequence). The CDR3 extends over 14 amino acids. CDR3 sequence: CAWSVSLNSQPQHF. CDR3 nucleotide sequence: TGTGCCTGGAGTGTTTCCCTCAACAGTCAGCCCCAGCATTTT. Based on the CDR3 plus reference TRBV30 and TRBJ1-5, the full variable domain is SQTIHQWPATLVQPVGSPLSLECTVEGTSNPNLYWYRQAAGRGLQLLFYSVGIGQISSEVPQNLSASRPQDRQFILSSKKLLLSDSGFYLCAWSVSLNSQPQHFGDGTRLSIL.

The chain's CDR3 is CSAQQDNEQFF. As DNA, the CDR3 is TGCAGTGCTCAACAGGACAATGAGCAGTTCTTC. The gene calls are TRBV20-1 and TRBJ2-1, with a tentative D call TRBD1 (5 bases). Germline CDR1 DFQATT, CDR2 SNEGSKA (reference sequence). The V end lost 5 bases, the J end lost 5 bases, and 7 bases lay between the germline ends. This CDR3 spans 11 amino acids.

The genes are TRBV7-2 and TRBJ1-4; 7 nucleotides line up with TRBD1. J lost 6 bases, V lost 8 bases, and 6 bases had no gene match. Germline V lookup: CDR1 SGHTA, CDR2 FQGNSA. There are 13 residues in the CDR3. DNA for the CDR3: TGTGCCAGCGCGAGACAGGGTGATGAAAAACTGTTTTTT. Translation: CASARQGDEKLFF.

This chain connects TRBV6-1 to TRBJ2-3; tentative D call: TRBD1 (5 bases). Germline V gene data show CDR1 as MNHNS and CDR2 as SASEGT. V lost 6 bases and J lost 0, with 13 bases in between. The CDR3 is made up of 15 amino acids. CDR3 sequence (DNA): TGTGCCAGCAGCCTAGGGGCATTGAGCACAGATACGCAGTATTTT. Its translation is CASSLGALSTDTQYF.

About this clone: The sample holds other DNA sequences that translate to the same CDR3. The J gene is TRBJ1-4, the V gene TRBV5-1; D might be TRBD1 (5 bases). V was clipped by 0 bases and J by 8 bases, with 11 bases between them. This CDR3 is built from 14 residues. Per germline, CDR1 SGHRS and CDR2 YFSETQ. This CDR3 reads CASSLAAGNEKLFF. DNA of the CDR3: TGCGCCAGCAGCTTGGCGGCAGGGAACGAAAAACTGTTTTTT. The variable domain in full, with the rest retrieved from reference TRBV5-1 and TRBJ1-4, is KAGVTQTPRYLIKTRGQQVTLSCSPISGHRSVSWYQQTPGQGLQFLFEYFSETQRNKGNFPGRFSGRQFSNSRSEMNVSTLELGDSALYLCASSLAAGNEKLFFGSGTQLSVL.

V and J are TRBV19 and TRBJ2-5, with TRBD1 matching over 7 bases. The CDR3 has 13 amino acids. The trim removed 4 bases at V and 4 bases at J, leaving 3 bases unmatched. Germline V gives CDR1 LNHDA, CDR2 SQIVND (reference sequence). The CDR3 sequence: CASSTGQSETQYF. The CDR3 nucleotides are TGTGCCAGTAGTACGGGACAGTCAGAGACCCAGTACTTC.

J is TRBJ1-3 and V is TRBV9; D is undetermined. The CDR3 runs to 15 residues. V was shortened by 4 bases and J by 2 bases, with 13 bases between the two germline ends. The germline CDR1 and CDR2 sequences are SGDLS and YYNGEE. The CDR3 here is CASSPEGGTGNTIYF. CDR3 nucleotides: TGTGCCAGCAGCCCTGAAGGAGGGACTGGAAACACCATATATTTT.

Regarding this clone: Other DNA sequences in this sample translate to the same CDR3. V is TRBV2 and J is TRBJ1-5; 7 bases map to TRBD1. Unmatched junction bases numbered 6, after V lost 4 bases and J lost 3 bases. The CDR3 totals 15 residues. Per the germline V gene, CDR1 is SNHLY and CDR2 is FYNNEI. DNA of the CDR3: TGTGCCAGCAGTGGGGTGACAGGGATCAATCAGCCCCAGCATTTT. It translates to CASSGVTGINQPQHF.

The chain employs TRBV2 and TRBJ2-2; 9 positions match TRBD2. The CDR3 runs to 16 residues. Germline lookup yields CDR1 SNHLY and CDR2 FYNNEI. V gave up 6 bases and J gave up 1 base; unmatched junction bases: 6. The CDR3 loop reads CASRVSGSLNTGELFF. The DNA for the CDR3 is TGTGCCAGCAGAGTTAGCGGGAGCCTGAACACCGGGGAGCTGTTTTTT.

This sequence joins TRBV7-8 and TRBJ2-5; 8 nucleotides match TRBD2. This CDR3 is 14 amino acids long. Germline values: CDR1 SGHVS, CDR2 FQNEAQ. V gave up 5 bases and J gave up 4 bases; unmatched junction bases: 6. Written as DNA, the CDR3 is TGTGCCAGCAGCCATAAGGGACTAGTAGAGACCCAGTACTTC. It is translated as CASSHKGLVETQYF.